This T cell receptor (beta chain) came from a study of blood T cells in healthy people across ages. Study-wide points: The study lacked donor CMV status, which possibly confounded expanded clonotype changes.

This clonotype was seen a few times. Its antigen is not identified. In germline, CDR1 is LGHDT, CDR2 YNNKEL (reference sequence). The ends were cut back, 4 bases at V and 4 bases at J, with 14 bases in the middle. The CDR3 runs 15 residues. A second PCR, run for about 7 to 12 cycles, used a sample-barcoded 5' primer plus a J-beta primer mix. TCRdb processed the 5' RACE reads anew with MiXCR; each CDR3 protein has one entry. The table shows over 500,000 distinct CDR3 sequences, with over 25% occurring only once. Another study also made use of these data, one on T cells of mothers and their children.

Source material: blood. The clonotype was recovered from a boy aged 2-9 years in good health. The genes are TRBV3-1 and TRBJ2-1, with D perhaps matching TRBD1 (6 bases). The CDR3 loop is CASSRQQGLYNEQFF. The CDR3 nucleotides are TGTGCCAGCAGCCGCCAGCAGGGGCTATACAATGAGCAGTTCTTC.